The T cell receptor beta chain described here comes from a study of T cell clones after liver transplantation. Turning to the study itself: In this trial, immunosuppression withdrawal was attempted within 2 years of liver transplant.

TCRdb's copy holds only in-frame clones and misses some; the assay was immunoSEQ multiplex PCR. The sample records about 75,000 clones, approximately 81% being singletons. Study-level findings and limits: Small, mixed patient groups and varying post-transplant times limit these conclusions.

The sample holds a few counts of this clone. The antigen is undetermined. CDR3 length: 13 residues. Trimming at V came to 1 base and at J to 9 bases, leaving 4 bases not matched to a gene. The germline V gene encodes CDR1 ENHRY and CDR2 SYGVKD. The sequence came from a human patient who received a liver transplant. Part of the T cell pool may stem from the graft donor. This chain joins TRBV10-3 and TRBJ1-2, with 8 bases that match TRBD1. Specimen: CD4+ T cells from blood, collected less than 50 months after liver transplant. The CDR3 nucleotides are TGTGCCATCAGTGAGTGGCAGGGGGCCCGCTACACCTTC. It translates to CAISEWQGARYTF.